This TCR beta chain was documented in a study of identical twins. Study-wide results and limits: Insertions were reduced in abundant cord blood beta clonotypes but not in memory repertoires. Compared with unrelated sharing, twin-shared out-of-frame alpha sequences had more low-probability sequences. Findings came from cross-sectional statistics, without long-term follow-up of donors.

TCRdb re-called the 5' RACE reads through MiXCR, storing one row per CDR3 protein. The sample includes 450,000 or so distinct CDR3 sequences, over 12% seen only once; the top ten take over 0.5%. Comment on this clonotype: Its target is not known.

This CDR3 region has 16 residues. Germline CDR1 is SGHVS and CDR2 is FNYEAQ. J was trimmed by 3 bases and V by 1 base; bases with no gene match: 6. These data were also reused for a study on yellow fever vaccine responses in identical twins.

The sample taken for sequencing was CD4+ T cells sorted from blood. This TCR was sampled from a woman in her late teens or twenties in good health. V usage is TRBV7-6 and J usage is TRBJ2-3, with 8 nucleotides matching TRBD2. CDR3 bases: TGTGCCAGCAGCTTAGAAGCGGGGGATATTACAGATACGCAGTATTTT. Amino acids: CASSLEAGDITDTQYF.